Presented here are 8 T cell receptor beta chains from one specimen sequenced in a study of cytomegalovirus exposure and HLA in healthy donors. The PCR used 60 Vbeta and 13 Jbeta primers. Some clones are missing from TCRdb's copy, which holds only in-frame ones; the method was immunoSEQ multiplex PCR. In the table there are more than 85,000 clones, approximately 76% of which are singletons. The material sequenced was PBMCs. The receptor source for this set is a young man in good health and CMV-seropositive.

The chain employs TRBV11-2 and TRBJ2-3, with D perhaps TRBD2 (6 bases). CDR3 length: 15 amino acids. The germline CDR1 and CDR2 sequences are SGHAT and FQNNGV. V was cut by 6 bases and J by 0 bases, with 13 bases left in between. Here the CDR3 reads CASSYTLASTDTQYF. The CDR3 bases are TGTGCCAGCAGTTACACCCTAGCGAGCACAGATACGCAGTATTTT.

The chain couples TRBV19 to TRBJ2-3, with 16 bases lining up with TRBD2. Germline CDR1 reads LNHDA; CDR2 reads SQIVND (reference sequence). With V trimmed by 5 bases and J by 4 bases, 9 bases remained unmatched. This CDR3 region has 18 residues. The CDR3 protein is CASSPSGTSGGEPDTQYF. CDR3 bases: TGTGCCAGTAGTCCCTCCGGGACTAGCGGGGGGGAACCAGATACGCAGTATTTT.

V and J are TRBV11-2 and TRBJ2-3, with 7 bases lining up with TRBD1. Germline V gives CDR1 SGHAT, CDR2 FQNNGV. The CDR3 consists of 16 residues. Germline trimming cut 1 base from V and 3 bases from J; bases unmatched to any gene: 7. The CDR3 spells CASSLGYRGPTDTQYF. In DNA, the CDR3 is TGTGCCAGCAGCTTAGGATACAGGGGCCCGACAGATACGCAGTATTTT.

Note on this clone: At one of its ends the junction is not consistent with the germline gene, which may arise from a read error. The chain has TRBV29-1 and TRBJ1-1, with D maybe TRBD1 (5 bases). The CDR3 length is 13 residues. Germline V gene lookup returns CDR1 SQVTM and CDR2 ANQGSEA. This CDR3 reads CSVAPGMKTEAFF. The DNA for the CDR3 is TGCAGCGTTGCCCCAGGGATGAAAACTGAAGCTTTCTTT.

V gene TRBV19 combines with J gene TRBJ2-1, with TRBD2 matching 8 bases. Germline CDR1 LNHDA, CDR2 SQIVND (reference sequence). CDR3 size: 15 residues. V shed 3 bases and J 1 base; nucleotides not matched to a gene: 2. CDR3 region: CASSIERGSYNEQFF. The CDR3 DNA follows: TGTGCCAGTAGTATTGAGCGGGGGTCCTACAATGAGCAGTTCTTC.

This clone was found a few times. The J gene is TRBJ1-6, the V gene TRBV18; 8 bases map to TRBD1. The junction had 14 bases not matched to a gene; V was cut back by 3 bases and J by 10 bases. CDR3 size: 17 residues. Per germline, CDR1 KGHSH and CDR2 LQKENI. The DNA of the CDR3 is TGTGCCAGCTCACCCCGGGGGATCGACAGGGGAGGATCACCCCTCCACTTT. It yields the protein CASSPRGIDRGGSPLHF.

J is TRBJ1-2 and V is TRBV4-1; D not certain. Trimming removed 1 base from V and 0 bases from J, with 9 bases in between. Germline V gene lookup returns CDR1 MGHRA and CDR2 YSYEKL. This CDR3 is 15 amino acids long. The CDR3 spells CASSQVGGANYGYTF. DNA of the CDR3: TGCGCCAGCAGCCAAGTGGGAGGAGCTAACTATGGCTACACCTTC.

The chain links TRBV11-2 to TRBJ1-1; D gene ambiguous. The germline CDR1 and CDR2 sequences are SGHAT and FQNNGV. V was clipped by 3 bases and J by 6 bases, with 14 bases between them. The CDR3 covers 14 residues. As DNA, the CDR3 is TGTGCCAGCAGCTTCCCTTCTGCCTACTCTGAAGCTTTCTTT. Translation gives CASSFPSAYSEAFF.